These T cell receptor beta chains were read from a single sample in a study of human T cells and chemical hapten exposure. TCRdb re-derived calls from the RACE reads in MiXCR, one entry per CDR3 protein. The sample carries roughly 140,000 distinct CDR3 sequences, about an eighth recorded once. Sequencing used whole blood, obtained in connection with sensitization to the hapten diphenylcyclopropenone (DPC). The receptors originated from a woman aged 45-65 years with alopecia areata. Some clones in this sample may be carry-over from other donors' samples. CDR3s include the opening cysteine and the closing phenylalanine or tryptophan. A D gene is named only where the DNA matches it firmly. The listing skips clone size in some rows; elsewhere it reads once, few, many or a size class.

V gene: TRBV28
J gene: TRBJ2-3
clone size: few
D gene: TRBD2
CDR3 DNA: TGTGCCACCCTTGGGGGGGGGACTAGCTCAGATACGCAGTATTTT
CDR3 protein: CATLGGGTSSDTQYF

V gene: TRBV12-3/TRBV12-4
J gene: TRBJ1-4
clone size: -
D gene: -
CDR3 DNA: TGTGCCAGCAGTTTGAGGGGTGGGGGGCTTAGTGAAAAACTGTTTTTT
CDR3 protein: CASSLRGGGLSEKLFF

V gene: TRBV12-3/TRBV12-4
J gene: TRBJ2-7
clone size: many
D gene: -
CDR3 DNA: TGTGCCAGCACCAGTAATCAGCGCTCCTACGAGCAGTACTTC
CDR3 protein: CASTSNQRSYEQYF

V gene: TRBV29-1
J gene: TRBJ1-6
clone size: many
D gene: TRBD1
CDR3 DNA: TGCAGCGTTCTCGGACAGGGAGATAACTCACCCCTCCACTTT
CDR3 protein: CSVLGQGDNSPLHF

V gene: TRBV7-9
J gene: TRBJ2-1
clone size: few
D gene: TRBD2
CDR3 DNA: TGTGCCAGCAGCCCCGTCGGGACTAGCCACAATGAGCAGTTCTTC
CDR3 protein: CASSPVGTSHNEQFF

V gene: TRBV14
J gene: TRBJ1-6
clone size: -
D gene: TRBD1
CDR3 DNA: TGTGCCAGCAGCCCTCGCGCAGGGACAGGGGTTTCACCCCTCCACTTT
CDR3 protein: CASSPRAGTGVSPLHF

V gene: TRBV9
J gene: TRBJ2-7
clone size: few
D gene: -
CDR3 DNA: TGTGCCAGCAGCCCCTCTTCGGGCGACGGCTACGAGCAGTACTTC
CDR3 protein: CASSPSSGDGYEQYF

V gene: TRBV29-1
J gene: TRBJ2-7
clone size: few
D gene: TRBD1
CDR3 DNA: TGCAGCGCAGCCGGGACAGGGGTTTACGAGCAGTACTTC
CDR3 protein: CSAAGTGVYEQYF

V gene: TRBV12-3/TRBV12-4
J gene: TRBJ2-4
clone size: few
D gene: TRBD2
CDR3 DNA: TGTGCCAGCAGTTTCGGGACTAGCAGGAACATTCAGTACTTC
CDR3 protein: CASSFGTSRNIQYF

V gene: TRBV28
J gene: TRBJ2-5
clone size: few
D gene: TRBD1
CDR3 DNA: TGTGCCAGCAGTATCAGGGGGTATGAGACCCAGTACTTC
CDR3 protein: CASSIRGYETQYF

V gene: TRBV7-9
J gene: TRBJ2-5
clone size: few
D gene: TRBD1
CDR3 DNA: TGTGCCAGCAGCTCCCGGGACAGGGGGCGAGAGACCCAGTACTTC
CDR3 protein: CASSSRDRGRETQYF

V gene: TRBV24-1
J gene: TRBJ2-1
clone size: many
D gene: TRBD2
CDR3 DNA: TGTGCCACCAGTGACCCCCTAGCGGGGTCCTACAATGAGCAGTTCTTC
CDR3 protein: CATSDPLAGSYNEQFF

V gene: TRBV5-1
J gene: TRBJ2-7
clone size: many
D gene: TRBD2
CDR3 DNA: TGCGCCAGCAGCATGACTAGCGGGAGGTACGAGCAGTACTTC
CDR3 protein: CASSMTSGRYEQYF

V gene: TRBV7-2
J gene: TRBJ2-7
clone size: many
D gene: TRBD1
CDR3 DNA: TGTGCCAGCAGCCCTAGGACAGGGGGCTCCTACGAGCAGTACTTC
CDR3 protein: CASSPRTGGSYEQYF

V gene: TRBV7-2
J gene: TRBJ2-2
clone size: many
D gene: TRBD1
CDR3 DNA: TGTGCCAGCAGCCTGGACAGGGACACCGGGGAGCTGTTTTTT
CDR3 protein: CASSLDRDTGELFF

V gene: TRBV27
J gene: TRBJ2-7
clone size: -
D gene: -
CDR3 DNA: TGTGCCAGCAGTTTATACAGGAACTCCTACGAGCAGTACTTC
CDR3 protein: CASSLYRNSYEQYF

V gene: TRBV3-1
J gene: TRBJ2-7
clone size: few
D gene: -
CDR3 DNA: TGTGCCAGCAGCCAAGGGGGCTACGAGCAGTACTTC
CDR3 protein: CASSQGGYEQYF

V gene: TRBV5-6
J gene: TRBJ1-5
clone size: few
D gene: -
CDR3 DNA: TGTGCCAGCAGCCAGATGGGCCGACAGCCCAACCGGGATAATCAGCCCCAGCATTTT
CDR3 protein: CASSQMGRQPNRDNQPQHF

V gene: TRBV21-1
J gene: TRBJ2-4
clone size: -
D gene: -
CDR3 DNA: TGTGCCAGCAGCAAAGCCCGGACAGGGAGGAACATTCAGTACTTC
CDR3 protein: CASSKARTGRNIQYF

V gene: TRBV20-1
J gene: TRBJ2-7
clone size: few
D gene: TRBD2
CDR3 DNA: TGCAGTGCTAGAGATCCCCCTAGCGGGTTCTACGAGCAGTACTTC
CDR3 protein: CSARDPPSGFYEQYF

V gene: TRBV14
J gene: TRBJ2-5
clone size: many
D gene: -
CDR3 DNA: TGTGCCAGCAGCCAAGACAGCAGCCAAGTTTACTGGGGTACGGAGACCCAGTACTTC
CDR3 protein: CASSQDSSQVYWGTETQYF